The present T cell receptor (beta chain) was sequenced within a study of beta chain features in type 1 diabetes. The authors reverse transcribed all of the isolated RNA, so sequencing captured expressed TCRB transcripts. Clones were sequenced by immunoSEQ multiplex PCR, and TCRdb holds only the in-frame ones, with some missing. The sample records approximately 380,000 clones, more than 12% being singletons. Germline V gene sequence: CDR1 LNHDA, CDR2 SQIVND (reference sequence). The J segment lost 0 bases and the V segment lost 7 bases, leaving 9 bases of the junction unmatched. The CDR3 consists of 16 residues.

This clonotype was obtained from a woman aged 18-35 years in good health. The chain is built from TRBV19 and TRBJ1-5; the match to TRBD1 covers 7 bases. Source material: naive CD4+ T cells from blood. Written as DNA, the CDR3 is TGTGCCAGTACCGATGGGACAGCTTTTAGCAATCAGCCCCAGCATTTT. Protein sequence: CASTDGTAFSNQPQHF. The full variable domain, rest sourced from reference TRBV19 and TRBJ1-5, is DGGITQSPKYLFRKEGQNVTLSCEQNLNHDAMYWYRQDPGQGLRLIYYSQIVNDFQKGDIAEGYSVSREKKESFPLTVTSAQKNPTAFYLCASTDGTAFSNQPQHFGDGTRLSIL.